Below are 10 T cell receptor beta chains sequenced from a single sample in a study of T cell responses to AZD1222 COVID-19 vaccine. Sequenced by immunoSEQ multiplex PCR; TCRdb stores in-frame clones only, minus some. The data show 150,000 or so clones, with about nine tenths seen just once and about 6.5% held by the top ten. The material sequenced was peripheral blood, taken 28 days after the second AZD1222 dose. The receptors were sampled from an adult who received the AZD1222 COVID-19 vaccine.

This chain uses TRBV19 with TRBJ1-6, with TRBD1 matching over 8 bases. The germline gives CDR1 LNHDA, CDR2 SQIVND (reference sequence). Trimming cost V 5 bases and J 5 bases; bases outside gene matches: 2. The CDR3 extends over 14 amino acids. This chain's CDR3 is CASSRQGNNSPLHF. The CDR3 coding sequence is TGTGCCAGTAGTCGACAGGGGAATAATTCACCCCTCCACTTT.

The chain employs TRBV9 and TRBJ2-4; D is tentatively TRBD1 or TRBD2 (5 bases each). Trimming removed 0 bases from V and 5 bases from J, with 15 bases in between. In germline, CDR1 is SGDLS, CDR2 YYNGEE. The CDR3 sequence is 16 residues long. The CDR3 sequence is CASSVGTGLSENIQYF. As DNA, the CDR3 is TGTGCCAGCAGCGTAGGTACGGGGCTCTCGGAAAACATTCAGTACTTC.

This chain links TRBV10-1 with TRBJ2-2; 11 nucleotides align to TRBD1. The CDR3 totals 14 residues. Germline assignment: CDR1 WNHNN and CDR2 SYGVQD (reference sequence). Trimming at V came to 6 bases and at J to 7 bases, leaving 4 bases not matched to a gene. CDR3 sequence reads: CASSRDRGIGELFF. Here the CDR3 DNA reads TGCGCCAGCAGCCGGGACAGGGGGATCGGGGAGCTGTTTTTT.

The count of this clone is one. The chain carries TRBV7-3 and TRBJ2-3; 14 positions agree with TRBD2. V lost 4 bases, J lost 4 bases, and 7 bases stayed unmatched. The CDR3 has 17 residues. Germline values: CDR1 SGHTA, CDR2 FQGTGA. Here the CDR3 reads CASSSGTSGSRADTQYF. The CDR3 DNA follows: TGTGCCAGCAGCTCCGGGACTAGCGGGAGTCGTGCAGATACGCAGTATTTT.

V and J are TRBV9 and TRBJ2-5; 12 bases fit TRBD2. Germline CDR1 is SGDLS and CDR2 is YYNGEE. After removal of 4 bases from V and 6 bases from J, the junction contained 7 bases not matched to a gene. The CDR3 runs to 15 residues. The DNA of the CDR3 is TGTGCCAGCAGCCCGCCTAGCGGGGGGGCACAGACCCAGTACTTC. It yields the protein CASSPPSGGAQTQYF.

This clone was seen more than once but under ten times. The chain employs TRBV7-9 and TRBJ1-4; a possible D gene is TRBD1 (6 bases). The CDR3 has 14 amino acids. Trimming removed 5 bases from V and 4 bases from J, with 11 bases in between. Germline loops: CDR1 SEHNR, CDR2 FQNEAQ (reference sequence). The CDR3 DNA is TGTGCCAGCAGCCGGAGGGGGAATAATGAAAAACTGTTTTTT. It is translated as CASSRRGNNEKLFF. Variable domain in full (rest from reference TRBV7-9 and TRBJ1-4): DTGVSQNPRHKITKRGQNVTFRCDPISEHNRLYWYRQTLGQGPEFLTYFQNEAQLEKSRLLSDRFSAERPKGSFSTLEIQRTEQGDSAMYLCASSRRGNNEKLFFGSGTQLSVL.

The chain uses TRBV6-5 and TRBJ1-6; no reliable D call. V was trimmed by 6 bases and J by 1 base, leaving 7 bases between them. Germline V gives CDR1 MNHEY, CDR2 SVGAGI. CDR3 length equals 14 residues. As DNA, the CDR3 is TGTGCCAGCAGGTTTGGTTCCTATAATTCACCCCTCCACTTT. Encoded protein: CASRFGSYNSPLHF.

Only one count was recorded for this clone. This sequence joins TRBV7-2 and TRBJ2-7; D unclear. Deletions cut 1 base from V and 3 bases from J, with 13 bases between. Germline CDR1 is SGHTA and CDR2 is FQGNSA. The CDR3 length is 15 residues. The CDR3 reads CASSLDPLRSYEQYF. The DNA for the CDR3 is TGTGCCAGCAGCTTAGACCCCCTAAGGAGCTACGAGCAGTACTTC.

This chain connects TRBV15 to TRBJ1-5; the D gene is possibly TRBD1 (5 bases). CDR3 length: 13 amino acids. Trimming stripped 1 base from V and 9 bases from J, with 10 bases between. In germline, CDR1 is LNHNV, CDR2 YYDKDF (reference sequence). This CDR3 is CATSRVGVGPQHF. For the CDR3, the DNA is TGTGCCACCAGCAGAGTGGGGGTGGGGCCCCAGCATTTT.

The chain is built from TRBV6-6 and TRBJ2-7, with 10 bases aligning to TRBD2. The CDR3 totals 17 residues. The V gene end was trimmed by 5 bases and the J gene end by 2 bases; junction bases not matched to a gene: 12. Germline V gene lookup returns CDR1 MNHNY and CDR2 SVGAGI (reference sequence). The CDR3 region has the DNA TGTGCCAGCAGTCTAGGACTAGCGGCTCAGGTTACCTACGAGCAGTACTTC. This translates into CASSLGLAAQVTYEQYF.